The TCR beta chain described here comes from a study of regulatory T cells in long-lasting Graves disease. As for time point: persistent/refractory GD, antithyroid drugs over 5 years with positive TRAb. PBMCs were the source of the RNA used for TCR sequencing. Arm-PCR of CDR3 regions and iRepertoire HTBI primers were the basis on which TCR beta libraries were built. Original processing notes: Analysis of the samples identified around 60 TRBV and 13 to 15 TRBJ segments. Each CDR3 protein gets one entry after TCRdb re-called the multiplex PCR reads with MiXCR. For this entry, the V and J calls and clone size follow TCRdb and not the study's own pipeline. In the table there are a few hundred thousand distinct CDR3 sequences, about 20% of which are singletons. The study, taken as a whole, reports: Persistent patients had more shared public clonotypes (around 2,700) than new patients (just over 950). Accuracy might have suffered from few samples.

In germline, CDR1 is MNHGY, CDR2 SVAAGI. The length of the CDR3 is 15 residues. V was trimmed by 2 bases and J by 5 bases, leaving 15 bases between them. This clonotype has ten or more counts. Its target is unknown. The sample consisted of peripheral blood mononuclear cells (PBMCs), taken when the disease was refractory, from a patient treated with antithyroid drugs. The chain recombines TRBV6-9 with TRBJ2-5; D might be TRBD2 (5 bases). The TCR originated in a female donor with Graves disease. CDR3 amino acids: CASSYTRTTYETQYF. The DNA of the CDR3 is TGTGCCAGCAGTTATACTAGAACTACTTATGAGACCCAGTACTTC.